A single sample gave rise to the 26 T cell receptor beta chains below, sequenced in a study of vaccination effects on CD4 cells after COVID-19. Repertoires were generated with immunoSEQ multiplex PCR, while TCRdb's copy carries only in-frame clones and drops some. Of just under 75,000 clones in the sample, 65% to 85% were seen once. CD4+ T cells specific for antigen were expanded with viral peptide pools by the ViraFEST assay before sequencing. On roughly day 9 of culture, CD4+ T cells were separated out. None of the vaccinated had previously contracted SARS-CoV-2, and their nucleocapsid antibodies tested negative. No antigen is known for these receptors. The input for sequencing was CD4+ T cells from PBMCs cultured with HCoV-NL63 spike peptides, taken before COVID-19 vaccination. The origin of the receptors is a human donor who received a COVID-19 vaccine.

The chain recombines TRBV12-5 with TRBJ2-1; perhaps TRBD1 as D (6 bases). Per the germline V gene, CDR1 is LGHNT and CDR2 is FRNRAP. Trimming pared 0 bases from V and 4 bases from J, leaving 16 bases between. This CDR3 contains 17 residues. The CDR3 sequence: CASGLVLGGAEYNEQFF. CDR3 DNA sequence: TGTGCTAGTGGTTTGGTACTTGGGGGCGCGGAATACAATGAGCAGTTCTTC.

The J gene is TRBJ2-5, the V gene TRBV28; D gene uncertain. The CDR3 consists of 14 residues. V was cut by 3 bases and J by 2 bases, with 10 bases left in between. In germline, CDR1 is MDHEN, CDR2 SYDVKM. The CDR3: CASSFVGDQETQYF. DNA for the CDR3: TGTGCCAGCAGTTTTGTCGGCGATCAAGAGACCCAGTACTTC.

The genes are TRBV6-1 and TRBJ2-7; the D gene is possibly TRBD2 (6 bases). CDR3 length equals 14 residues. The germline V and J ends were trimmed by 2 bases and 5 bases, with 13 bases remaining between them. The V gene's germline CDR1 is MNHNS and CDR2 SASEGT. This CDR3 reads CASSEIGGKDEQYV. The CDR3 region has the DNA TGTGCCAGCAGTGAAATCGGGGGAAAGGACGAGCAGTACGTC.

This clone has just a few counts. The chain has TRBV6-5 and TRBJ1-1; D possibly corresponds to TRBD1 (6 bases). The CDR3 covers 13 residues. The V end was cut by 5 bases, the J end by 4 bases, with 11 bases between. CDR1 is MNHEY, CDR2 SVGAGI, per germline. For the CDR3, the DNA is TGTGCCAGCAGTCGACAGGCTTTCACTGAAGCTTTCTTT. It specifies CASSRQAFTEAFF.

The chain links TRBV7-9 to TRBJ2-5; D unclear. This CDR3 is 16 amino acids long. Per the germline V gene, CDR1 is SEHNR and CDR2 is FQNEAQ (reference sequence). V was pared by 0 bases and J by 4 bases, with 15 bases between. CDR3 DNA: TGTGCCAGCAGCTTAGCTTCTCTGCCCTCCCGAGAGACCCAGTACTTC. Protein: CASSLASLPSRETQYF.

V and J are TRBV3-1 (or the pseudogene TRBV3-2) and TRBJ2-3; D is undetermined. With 4 bases removed from V and 0 bases from J, the gap between germline ends came to 17 bases. This CDR3 is built from 17 residues. The germline gives CDR1 LGHDT, CDR2 YNNKEL (reference sequence). Here the CDR3 DNA reads TGTGCCAGCAGCCGTTACCGCTGGGCGGCTAGCACAGATACGCAGTATTTT. Translated: CASSRYRWAASTDTQYF.

The chain couples TRBV19 to TRBJ1-5, with 7 bases matching TRBD1. The CDR3 is made up of 17 amino acids. Germline values: CDR1 LNHDA, CDR2 SQIVND (reference sequence). Trimming removed 3 bases from V and 0 bases from J; junction bases left unmatched: 8. The CDR3 nucleotides are TGTGCCAGTAGTATTCCGAAGACAGGGCATAGCAATCAGCCCCAGCATTTT. Residues: CASSIPKTGHSNQPQHF.

This clone has just one count. J is TRBJ1-5 and V is TRBV20-1; TRBD1 matches 8 bases. CDR3 length: 15 residues. Trimming took 3 bases from V and 0 from J; bases not matched to a gene: 4. Looked up from germline, CDR1 is DFQATT and CDR2 is SNEGSKA (reference sequence). The CDR3 protein is CSASAQGASNQPQHF. DNA of the CDR3: TGCAGTGCTAGTGCGCAGGGGGCTAGCAATCAGCCCCAGCATTTT.

The chain couples TRBV10-2 to TRBJ1-1; D not certain. CDR3 length equals 12 residues. CDR1 and CDR2 (germline): WSHSY, SAAADI. Trimming took 5 bases from V and 5 from J, leaving 9 bases between them. The CDR3 spells CASSPIGTEAFF. CDR3 coding DNA: TGCGCCAGCAGTCCGATCGGAACTGAAGCTTTCTTT.

The rearrangement uses TRBV6-5 and TRBJ2-3; D tentatively reads TRBD1 or TRBD2 (7 bases each). V was shortened by 2 bases and J by 4 bases, with 16 bases between the two germline ends. CDR1 is MNHEY, CDR2 SVGAGI, per germline. This CDR3 is 16 amino acids long. CDR3 loop: CASSYQGGVAADTQYF. CDR3 DNA: TGTGCCAGCAGTTACCAGGGGGGGGTTGCGGCAGATACGCAGTATTTT.

The chain carries TRBV3-1 (or the pseudogene TRBV3-2) and TRBJ1-2, with 7 bases lining up with TRBD1. With 4 bases clipped from V and 8 bases from J, the junction kept 13 bases outside the gene matches. The CDR3 extends over 15 amino acids. CDR1 is LGHDT and CDR2 is YNNKEL in the germline V gene (reference sequence). CDR3 in DNA: TGTGCCAGCAGCCCGGGGACAGACCCCTATCGGGGCTACACCTTC. It codes for CASSPGTDPYRGYTF.

The V gene is TRBV2, the J gene TRBJ2-5, with D perhaps given as TRBD1 or TRBD2 (5 bases each). The V gene lost 5 bases and the J gene lost 5 bases, with 9 bases spanning the gap. Germline-derived CDR1 and CDR2 are SNHLY and FYNNEI. The CDR3 spans 12 residues. The CDR3 region is CASSPGQETQYF. The CDR3 DNA reads TGTGCCAGCAGTCCGGGGCAGGAGACCCAGTACTTC.

The count of this clone is one. The chain joins TRBV4-1 to TRBJ2-1, with 8 bases matching TRBD1. Germline V gene sequence: CDR1 MGHRA, CDR2 YSYEKL. The CDR3 is 17 amino acids. The J segment lost 7 bases and the V segment lost 4 bases, leaving 15 bases of the junction unmatched. The CDR3 DNA reads TGCGCCAGCAGCCTCCTTGGGACAGGATCAGGGACGAATGAGCAGTTCTTC. It yields the protein CASSLLGTGSGTNEQFF.

The V and J genes are TRBV12-3 or TRBV12-4 and TRBJ1-1; D uncertain. The CDR3 contains 12 residues. The germline V and J ends were trimmed by 2 bases and 4 bases, with 5 bases remaining between them. The CDR3 region has the DNA TGTGCCAGCAGTTTACGGGCCACTGAAGCTTTCTTT. Translation gives CASSLRATEAFF.

The chain is built from TRBV28 and TRBJ1-5; 9 nucleotides align to TRBD1. The germline V gene encodes CDR1 MDHEN and CDR2 SYDVKM. The CDR3 length is 16 residues. V shed 4 bases and J 3 bases; nucleotides not matched to a gene: 7. The CDR3 sequence is CASSWGGQGANQPQHF. The CDR3 DNA reads TGTGCCAGCAGTTGGGGGGGACAGGGTGCCAATCAGCCCCAGCATTTT.

V gene TRBV7-2 combines with J gene TRBJ2-7, with D possibly matching TRBD2 (5 bases). This CDR3 contains 14 residues. Trimming took 4 bases from V and 3 from J, leaving 13 bases between them. CDR1 is SGHTA, CDR2 FQGNSA, per germline. In nucleotides, the CDR3 is TGTGCCAGCAGCTCCGGGAATTCTCGCTACGAGCAGTACGTC. Encoded protein: CASSSGNSRYEQYV.

J is TRBJ1-2 and V is TRBV30, with a possible D match to TRBD1 (6 bases). Trimming pared 2 bases from V and 6 bases from J, leaving 13 bases between. The CDR3 extends over 13 amino acids. Germline V gene data show CDR1 as GTSNPN and CDR2 as SVGIG (reference sequence). The DNA of the CDR3 is TGTGCCTGGAGTCCAGGACAGACTAATGGCTACACCTTC. Encoded protein: CAWSPGQTNGYTF.

CDR3 bases: TGTGCCAGCAGCAAAGCCCGGACAGGGTTTAATTCACCCCTCCACTTT. Translation: CASSKARTGFNSPLHF. The gene calls are TRBV21-1 and TRBJ1-6; the table's D call of TRBD1 was not tested on the DNA. TRBV21-1 is a listed pseudogene. This CDR3 has 16 residues.

V usage is TRBV30 and J usage is TRBJ2-2, with TRBD1 as a possible D gene (6 bases). Trimming took 4 bases from V and 2 from J, leaving 14 bases between them. This CDR3 comprises 15 residues. CDR1 is GTSNPN, CDR2 SVGIG, per germline (reference sequence). The CDR3 region has the DNA TGTGCCTGGAATTCCCGAGGGGGAAACACCGGGGAGCTGTTTTTT. Its translation is CAWNSRGGNTGELFF.

The chain recombines TRBV6-6 with TRBJ1-5; D is undetermined. CDR3 length equals 13 residues. The V gene's germline CDR1 is MNHNY and CDR2 SVGAGI (reference sequence). Trimming left V 7 bases short and J 4 bases short, with 11 bases between. In DNA form, the CDR3 reads TGTGCCAGCAACGACCGAAGGAATCAGCCCCAGCATTTT. It yields the protein CASNDRRNQPQHF.

The chain uses TRBV5-5 and TRBJ2-5, with D perhaps matching TRBD2 (6 bases). The CDR3 consists of 15 residues. CDR1 and CDR2 (germline): SGHKS, YYEKEE (reference sequence). V lost 2 bases and J lost 7, with 18 bases in between. CDR3 residues: CASSLILSGEATQYF. The CDR3 nucleotides are TGTGCCAGCAGCTTAATATTGTCGGGAGAGGCGACCCAGTACTTC.

The table lists this clone with a few counts. The DNA for the CDR3 is TGTGCCAGCAGTCGGGACCGGGAGACCCAGTACTTC. It yields the protein CASSRDRETQYF. The rearrangement links TRBV5-4 to TRBJ2-5; D assignment may be TRBD1 or TRBD2 (5 bases each). V lost 5 bases and J lost 5, with 10 bases in between. The CDR3 extends over 12 amino acids. The germline V gene has CDR1 SGHNT and CDR2 YYREEE (reference sequence).

This sequence joins TRBV10-3 and TRBJ1-1, with 7 bases matching TRBD1. Germline V gene data show CDR1 as ENHRY and CDR2 as SYGVKD. This CDR3 is built from 14 residues. V gave up 6 bases and J gave up 3 bases; unmatched junction bases: 7. CDR3 sequence (DNA): TGTGCCATCAGAGACAGGGAGGGGCACACTGAAGCTTTCTTT. Translating it yields CAIRDREGHTEAFF.

This chain links TRBV5-1 with TRBJ1-4, with a possible D match to TRBD1 (6 bases). Germline values: CDR1 SGHRS, CDR2 YFSETQ. Trimming stripped 2 bases from V and 0 bases from J, with 8 bases between. The CDR3 consists of 15 residues. CDR3 coding DNA: TGCGCCAGCAGCTTAGGGGGAGCAACTAATGAAAAACTGTTTTTT. Translation gives CASSLGGATNEKLFF.

J is TRBJ1-2 and V is TRBV4-3; D ambiguous. This CDR3 region has 14 residues. Per germline, CDR1 LGHNA and CDR2 YSLEER. Trimming removed 4 bases at V and 1 base at J, with 10 bases between. CDR3 in DNA: TGCGCCAGCAGCCCCTGGGCAAATAACTATGGCTACACCTTC. Translation: CASSPWANNYGYTF.

The chain links TRBV7-7 to TRBJ2-1; possible D gene TRBD1, 6 bases. The CDR3 is 15 residues long. CDR1 SSHAT and CDR2 FNYEAQ come from the germline V gene (reference sequence). V was shortened by 5 bases and J by 4 bases, with 15 bases between the two germline ends. The CDR3 sequence: CASSRDTTRYNEQFF. The CDR3 DNA sequence: TGTGCCAGCAGCCGGGACACAACCCGATACAATGAGCAGTTCTTC.